Presented here are 15 T cell receptor beta chains from one specimen sequenced in a study of blood T cell repertoires in COVID-19. Repertoires were generated with immunoSEQ multiplex PCR, while TCRdb's copy carries only in-frame clones and drops some. The sample holds around 64,000 clones, approximately 90% seen once. Sequenced input: peripheral blood. Source of these receptors: a human donor in a cohort sampled during active COVID-19.

The chain employs TRBV7-2 and TRBJ1-5; D not certain. CDR1 and CDR2 from the germline V gene are SGHTA and FQGNSA. The ends were cut back, 2 bases at V and 5 bases at J, with 7 bases in the middle. This CDR3 contains 13 residues. CDR3 in DNA: TGTGCCAGCAGCTTAATCGGGGATCAGCCCCAGCATTTT. As protein: CASSLIGDQPQHF.

V is TRBV24-1 and J is TRBJ1-3, with D unresolved. Germline V gene data show CDR1 as KGHDR and CDR2 as SFDVKD. V was pared by 2 bases and J by 8 bases, with 9 bases between. CDR3 length: 13 residues. The CDR3 coding sequence is TGTGCCACCAGTGATTCCGGGAGAGACACCATATATTTT. Its translation: CATSDSGRDTIYF.

The table lists this clone with a count of one. The rearrangement links TRBV6-2 or TRBV6-3 to TRBJ1-2; TRBD1 is a possible D gene (5 bases). V gave up 0 bases and J gave up 9 bases, with 26 bases separating them. Germline V gene lookup returns CDR1 MNHEY and CDR2 SVGEGT. The CDR3 runs 18 residues. The DNA for the CDR3 is TGTGCCAGCAGTTACTCGAAGGCGGACGGACACCTATGGCTAAGCTACACCTTC. Its translation is CASSYSKADGHLWLSYTF.

In its sample, this clone was seen a few times. The chain joins TRBV4-2 to TRBJ1-4; 10 positions agree with TRBD1. CDR1 LGHNA and CDR2 YNFKEQ come from the germline V gene. The CDR3 runs 17 residues. V was clipped by 0 bases and J by 13 bases; unmatched bases: 14. This CDR3 reads CASSQELPGTGDGRLFF. CDR3 DNA sequence: TGTGCCAGCAGCCAAGAATTACCCGGGACAGGGGACGGTAGACTGTTTTTT.

This chain uses TRBV3-1 (or the pseudogene TRBV3-2) with TRBJ2-2, with 9 bases matching TRBD1. CDR3 length: 14 residues. CDR1 is LGHDT and CDR2 is YNNKEL in the germline V gene (reference sequence). J lost 8 bases, V lost 4 bases, and 5 bases had no gene match. The DNA of the CDR3 is TGTGCCAGCAGCCCGACAGGGGGAAGAGGGGAGCTGTTTTTT. It specifies CASSPTGGRGELFF.

The chain couples TRBV3-1 (or the pseudogene TRBV3-2) to TRBJ2-5, with D perhaps matching TRBD2 (7 bases). V dropped 1 base and J dropped 6 bases, with 15 bases sitting between them. There are 15 residues in the CDR3. In germline, CDR1 is LGHDT, CDR2 YNNKEL (reference sequence). The CDR3 loop is CASSQGGAGAKTQYF. DNA of the CDR3: TGTGCCAGCAGCCAAGGGGGGGCGGGGGCAAAGACCCAGTACTTC.

This clone was detected once. The rearrangement uses TRBV5-5 and TRBJ1-5; D gene ambiguous. This CDR3 is built from 14 residues. Trimming shortened V by 4 bases and J by 4 bases, and 12 bases separated the two germline ends. Germline lookup yields CDR1 SGHKS and CDR2 YYEKEE (reference sequence). The CDR3 sequence: CASSQDAGNQPQHF. The CDR3 DNA sequence: TGTGCCAGCAGCCAGGACGCGGGGAATCAGCCCCAGCATTTT.

The chain recombines TRBV3-1 (or the pseudogene TRBV3-2) with TRBJ1-2; 7 bases fit TRBD1. J gave up 7 bases and V 1 base, and 6 bases lay outside the gene matches. Germline V CDR1 and CDR2: LGHDT, YNNKEL (reference sequence). The CDR3 sequence is 14 residues long. The CDR3 sequence: CASSQGTGTGGYTF. In DNA, the CDR3 is TGTGCCAGCAGCCAAGGGACAGGAACTGGTGGCTACACCTTC.

The chain recombines TRBV5-4 with TRBJ2-3, with 13 bases aligning to TRBD2. The germline CDR1 and CDR2 sequences are SGHNT and YYREEE (reference sequence). Trimming at V came to 4 bases and at J to 3 bases, leaving 8 bases not matched to a gene. The CDR3 totals 17 residues. CDR3 in DNA: TGTGCCAGCAGCCGCGGACTAGCGGGAGAGTCGACAGATACGCAGTATTTT. This encodes CASSRGLAGESTDTQYF. The full variable domain, completed using reference TRBV5-4 and TRBJ2-3, is ETGVTQSPTHLIKTRGQQVTLRCSSQSGHNTVSWYQQALGQGPQFIFQYYREEENGRGNFPPRFSGLQFPNYSSELNVNALELDDSALYLCASSRGLAGESTDTQYFGPGTRLTVL.

The rearrangement joins TRBV25-1 to TRBJ1-1; 8 bases map to TRBD1. The CDR3 loop spans 14 amino acids. The junction had 5 bases not matched to a gene; V was cut back by 3 bases and J by 5 bases. Germline V gives CDR1 MGHDK, CDR2 SYGVNS. CDR3 bases: TGTGCCAGCAGTGACCTTAACAGGGGGACTGAAGCTTTCTTT. This codes for CASSDLNRGTEAFF.

This chain links TRBV21-1 with TRBJ2-6; the table's D gene call, TRBD2, was not cross checked with the DNA. TRBV21-1 counts as a pseudogene. This CDR3 is built from 18 residues. The CDR3 bases are TGTGCCAGCGTGAGGGCGGACCGTTGGGAACCTGGGGCCAACGTCCTGACTTTC. It codes for CASVRADRWEPGANVLTF.

The chain recombines TRBV10-3 with TRBJ2-7, with 8 bases identical to TRBD1. CDR3 length equals 14 residues. Germline CDR1 is ENHRY and CDR2 is SYGVKD. V gave up 8 bases and J gave up 1 base; unmatched junction bases: 7. The CDR3 region is CAIHGQGSSYEQYF. CDR3 in DNA: TGTGCCATCCATGGACAGGGATCGTCCTACGAGCAGTACTTC.

This chain joins TRBV4-1 and TRBJ2-2, with D possibly matching TRBD1 (6 bases). The V gene's germline CDR1 is MGHRA and CDR2 YSYEKL. This CDR3 region has 19 residues. The V end lost 1 base, the J end lost 6 bases, and 24 bases lay between the germline ends. The CDR3 here is CASSQAVAGYRVAAGELFF. The CDR3 DNA reads TGCGCCAGCAGCCAAGCAGTCGCAGGGTACAGGGTAGCCGCCGGGGAGCTGTTTTTT.

The rearrangement links TRBV10-2 to TRBJ1-5; D is uncertain. The CDR3 is 13 amino acids. In germline, CDR1 is WSHSY, CDR2 SAAADI. V gave up 6 bases and J gave up 7 bases, with 13 bases separating them. CDR3 amino acids: CASRVGSGQPQHF. The DNA for the CDR3 is TGCGCCAGCAGGGTGGGTTCCGGGCAGCCCCAGCATTTT.

CDR3 sequence (DNA): TGTGCTAGTAAAAGGACTAGCGGGAGAGGGGATGAGCAGTTCTTC. Protein sequence: CASKRTSGRGDEQFF. V and J are TRBV12-5 and TRBJ2-1, with 13 bases matching TRBD2. The CDR3 covers 15 residues. Germline V gene lookup returns CDR1 LGHNT and CDR2 FRNRAP. Trimming removed 8 bases from V and 8 bases from J; junction bases left unmatched: 9.